Listed here are 4 T cell receptor beta chains from one sample, sequenced in a study of cytomegalovirus exposure and HLA in healthy donors (dated by TCRdb to about 2017). Receptor amplification or capture employed the immunoSEQ multiplex PCR assay. The multiplex PCR relied on a mix of 60 forward primers for TCR Vbeta segments and 13 reverse primers for TCR Jbeta segments. TCRdb carries this immuneACCESS record with in-frame sequences only. Its versions omit some clonotypes, under half of them owing to an unresolved V gene in the studies checked, with the rest unexplained. The sample table contains about 150,000 clones; only one count was recorded for around four fifths of them. Approximately 1.4% of the sample comes from the top ten. The sequenced material came from PBMCs. The source of these receptors is a woman aged 40 to 55 in good health and CMV-seronegative.

This clone has only a few counts. The chain uses TRBV7-9 and TRBJ1-2; the match to TRBD1 covers 7 bases. The junction had 7 bases not matched to a gene; V was cut back by 4 bases and J by 5 bases. Germline loops: CDR1 SEHNR, CDR2 FQNEAQ (reference sequence). The CDR3 length is 14 residues. CDR3 amino acids: CASSSRTGRYGYTF. Here the CDR3 DNA reads TGTGCCAGCAGCTCCCGGACAGGCCGGTATGGCTACACCTTC.

Only one count was recorded for this clone. The gene calls are TRBV5-6 and TRBJ1-2; 12 bases fit TRBD1. CDR3 length: 14 residues. Germline V gene lookup returns CDR1 SGHDT and CDR2 YYEEEE. Trimming at V came to 2 bases and at J to 8 bases, leaving 4 bases not matched to a gene. CDR3 sequence reads: CASSFGTGGSGYTF. The CDR3 DNA reads TGTGCCAGCAGCTTCGGGACAGGGGGCAGCGGCTACACCTTC.

The J gene is TRBJ1-1, the V gene TRBV4-1, with a tentative D call TRBD1 (5 bases). V lost 0 bases to trimming and J lost 2 bases, with 7 bases between them. Per germline, CDR1 MGHRA and CDR2 YSYEKL. The CDR3 is made up of 14 amino acids. The CDR3 DNA reads TGCGCCAGCAGCCAAGAGGGGCTCAACACTGAAGCTTTCTTT. This encodes CASSQEGLNTEAFF.

The V gene is TRBV18, the J gene TRBJ2-7; 9 bases line up with TRBD1. The trim removed 0 bases at V and 0 bases at J, leaving 9 bases unmatched. This CDR3 contains 18 residues. The germline V gene encodes CDR1 KGHSH and CDR2 LQKENI. The CDR3 DNA reads TGTGCCAGCTCACCACCCGGGACAGGGTCCGTCGGCTCCTACGAGCAGTACTTC. Protein product: CASSPPGTGSVGSYEQYF.